Below, 22 T cell receptor beta chains from the same sample are listed, as sequenced in a study of Ad26.COV2.S vaccination and SARS-CoV-2 variants. Only in-frame clones appear in the TCRdb table, and some are missing; sequencing was by immunoSEQ multiplex PCR. The data contain approximately 97,000 clones, about three quarters of them singletons. The sample here was peripheral blood, taken after recovery from COVID-19. The receptor source for this set is a human donor who had recovered from COVID-19.

The chain employs TRBV10-2 and TRBJ2-2; D might be TRBD2 (5 bases). CDR3 size: 13 residues. V lost 7 bases and J 4 bases, leaving 10 bases between the germline ends. Germline CDR1 is WSHSY and CDR2 is SAAADI. The CDR3 DNA sequence: TGCGCCAGCACCCGGCGGGCCACCGGGGAGCTGTTTTTT. Its protein product is CASTRRATGELFF.

The chain carries TRBV5-1 and TRBJ2-1, with D possibly being TRBD1 or TRBD2 (5 bases each). Trimming cost V 0 bases and J 0 bases, with 10 bases left between them. CDR3 length: 16 residues. Germline V gene lookup returns CDR1 SGHRS and CDR2 YFSETQ. CDR3 sequence reads: CASSLAPGSSYNEQFF. The CDR3 region has the DNA TGCGCCAGCAGCTTGGCCCCAGGGAGCTCCTACAATGAGCAGTTCTTC.

This clone was seen a handful of times. V usage is TRBV27 and J usage is TRBJ1-1; D not certain. In germline, CDR1 is MNHEY, CDR2 SMNVEV (reference sequence). This CDR3 has 14 amino acids. Trimming cost V 6 bases and J 4 bases, with 15 bases left between them. This CDR3 is CASRPIMAGTEAFF. The CDR3 bases are TGTGCCAGCAGGCCTATTATGGCGGGCACTGAAGCTTTCTTT.

The chain combines TRBV24-1 with TRBJ1-3; D is ambiguous. Trimming cost V 3 bases and J 5 bases, with 4 bases left between them. The germline V gene encodes CDR1 KGHDR and CDR2 SFDVKD. The CDR3 contains 12 residues. The CDR3 spells CATSDDRNTIYF. The CDR3 DNA sequence: TGTGCCACCAGTGATGACAGAAACACCATATATTTT.

The chain carries TRBV3-1 (or the pseudogene TRBV3-2) and TRBJ2-7; tentatively, D is TRBD2 (6 bases). V was trimmed by 4 bases and J by 2 bases, leaving 9 bases between them. Germline V lookup: CDR1 LGHDT, CDR2 YNNKEL (reference sequence). This CDR3 is built from 13 residues. The CDR3 reads CASSPGGTYEQYF. Written as DNA, the CDR3 is TGTGCCAGCAGCCCCGGGGGAACCTACGAGCAGTACTTC.

The V gene is TRBV18, the J gene TRBJ1-2, with D unclear. The CDR3 sequence is 13 residues long. V lost 0 bases to trimming and J lost 8 bases, with 10 bases between them. Germline CDR1 is KGHSH and CDR2 is LQKENI. CDR3 loop: CASSPPNYRGYTF. The CDR3 DNA follows: TGTGCCAGCTCACCACCGAATTATCGGGGCTACACCTTC.

V and J are TRBV10-3 and TRBJ2-3; TRBD2 matches at 9 bases. The germline V gene has CDR1 ENHRY and CDR2 SYGVKD. V was clipped by 11 bases and J by 3 bases; unmatched bases: 9. This CDR3 contains 14 residues. The CDR3 region has the DNA TGTGCCGGCGGGGGGGCGAGTATTACAGATACGCAGTATTTT. Protein sequence: CAGGGASITDTQYF.

The chain combines TRBV11-1 with TRBJ1-6; D is perhaps TRBD1 (6 bases). The CDR3 contains 14 residues. Germline lookup yields CDR1 SGHAT and CDR2 FQDESV (reference sequence). The V end was cut by 3 bases, the J end by 5 bases, with 8 bases between. CDR3 region: CASSFGQNNSPLHF. CDR3 coding DNA: TGTGCCAGCAGCTTCGGACAGAATAATTCACCCCTCCACTTT.

This sequence joins TRBV3-1 (or the pseudogene TRBV3-2) and TRBJ1-3; 7 positions agree with TRBD1. The V gene's germline CDR1 is LGHDT and CDR2 YNNKEL (reference sequence). The CDR3 loop spans 21 amino acids. The J segment lost 0 bases and the V segment lost 1 base, leaving 18 bases of the junction unmatched. The CDR3 DNA reads as TGTGCCAGCAGCCAAGCGTATGCGGCAATAGAGGGGGCCTTCTCTGGAAACACCATATATTTT. This translates into CASSQAYAAIEGAFSGNTIYF.

This clone was recorded once. The CDR3 is CASSLGPNKPHNEQFF. The CDR3 nucleotides read TGTGCCAGCAGCTTGGGGCCCAACAAACCCCACAATGAGCAGTTCTTC. The chain links TRBV5-6 to TRBJ2-1; no firm D call. V was pared by 0 bases and J by 5 bases, with 15 bases between. CDR1 SGHDT and CDR2 YYEEEE come from the germline V gene. This CDR3 has 16 residues.

V and J are TRBV15 and TRBJ1-5; 7 nucleotides match TRBD1. Germline V gene data show CDR1 as LNHNV and CDR2 as YYDKDF (reference sequence). V was clipped by 0 bases and J by 4 bases; unmatched bases: 3. The CDR3 is 15 residues long. The CDR3 region has the DNA TGTGCCACCAGCAGAGAAGGGGGCGGGAATCAGCCCCAGCATTTT. Its translation is CATSREGGGNQPQHF.

The chain is built from TRBV7-9 and TRBJ2-3, with a tentative D call TRBD2 (6 bases). The length of the CDR3 is 16 residues. Trimming removed 5 bases at V and 3 bases at J, with 18 bases between. In germline, CDR1 is SEHNR, CDR2 FQNEAQ (reference sequence). CDR3 nucleotides: TGTGCCAGCAGCCGGTGGCAGGGAGGTATAACAGATACGCAGTATTTT. Translation gives CASSRWQGGITDTQYF.

This chain links TRBV5-6 with TRBJ2-1, with 9 nucleotides matching TRBD1. J gave up 4 bases and V 1 base, and 3 bases lay outside the gene matches. The CDR3 is 15 residues long. Germline CDR1 reads SGHDT; CDR2 reads YYEEEE. CDR3 sequence: CASSLWDRDYNEQFF. DNA of the CDR3: TGTGCCAGCAGCTTGTGGGACAGGGATTACAATGAGCAGTTCTTC. Complete variable domain (other parts from reference TRBV5-6 and TRBJ2-1): DAGVTQSPTHLIKTRGQQVTLRCSPKSGHDTVSWYQQALGQGPQFIFQYYEEEERQRGNFPDRFSGHQFPNYSSELNVNALLLGDSALYLCASSLWDRDYNEQFFGPGTRLTVL.

The J gene is TRBJ2-3, the V gene TRBV5-1; a possible D gene is TRBD1 (6 bases). The length of the CDR3 is 15 residues. Germline V gene sequence: CDR1 SGHRS, CDR2 YFSETQ. The V gene lost 7 bases and the J gene lost 4 bases, with 19 bases spanning the gap. CDR3 coding DNA: TGCGCCAGCGAGGCCCGAGGGGGAAGGGCAGATACGCAGTATTTT. Translating it yields CASEARGGRADTQYF. The full variable domain, in which reference TRBV5-1 and TRBJ2-3 provide the parts outside the CDR3, is KAGVTQTPRYLIKTRGQQVTLSCSPISGHRSVSWYQQTPGQGLQFLFEYFSETQRNKGNFPGRFSGRQFSNSRSEMNVSTLELGDSALYLCASEARGGRADTQYFGPGTRLTVL.

V usage is TRBV13 and J usage is TRBJ2-7, with D tentatively TRBD1 (6 bases). The CDR3 is made up of 13 amino acids. Deletions cut 2 bases from V and 5 bases from J, with 10 bases between. Per germline, CDR1 PRHDT and CDR2 FYEKMQ (reference sequence). The CDR3 loop reads CASSLSRGHEQYF. CDR3 DNA: TGTGCCAGCAGCTTATCCAGGGGCCACGAGCAGTACTTC.

This clone was detected once. The chain has TRBV2 and TRBJ1-5; TRBD1 matches 10 bases. The germline V gene encodes CDR1 SNHLY and CDR2 FYNNEI. After removal of 5 bases from V and 6 bases from J, the junction contained 7 bases not matched to a gene. The CDR3 is 15 amino acids. The CDR3 DNA follows: TGTGCCAGCAGTACGACAGGGGGCTACGGTCAGCCCCAGCATTTT. Its translation: CASSTTGGYGQPQHF.

V is TRBV15 and J is TRBJ1-5; D remains ambiguous. The germline V gene has CDR1 LNHNV and CDR2 YYDKDF (reference sequence). V lost 0 bases, J lost 6 bases, and 9 bases lay in between. The CDR3 has 14 amino acids. The CDR3, as DNA: TGTGCCACCAGCAGAGATCTGATTTCTCAGCCCCAGCATTTT. This codes for CATSRDLISQPQHF. The variable domain in full, with the rest retrieved from reference TRBV15 and TRBJ1-5, is DAMVIQNPRYQVTQFGKPVTLSCSQTLNHNVMYWYQQKSSQAPKLLFHYYDKDFNNEADTPDNFQSRRPNTSFCFLDIRSPGLGDTAMYLCATSRDLISQPQHFGDGTRLSIL.

The V gene is TRBV6-5, the J gene TRBJ2-3, with no clear D. Germline V gene lookup returns CDR1 MNHEY and CDR2 SVGAGI. V lost 7 bases and J lost 2, with 10 bases in between. CDR3 length: 13 amino acids. DNA of the CDR3: TGTGCCAGCACCGGGCGGAACACAGATACGCAGTATTTT. It translates to CASTGRNTDTQYF.

DNA of the CDR3: TGTGCCAGCAGTTTAGCAGATACGCAGTATTTT. This translates into CASSLADTQYF. The chain links TRBV28 to TRBJ2-3; D remains unclear. V lost 2 bases, J lost 4 bases, and 1 base lay in between. Germline V gene sequence: CDR1 MDHEN, CDR2 SYDVKM. CDR3 length: 11 amino acids.

This chain joins TRBV5-1 and TRBJ1-4, with 7 positions matching TRBD1. The J segment lost 11 bases and the V segment lost 3 bases, leaving 10 bases of the junction unmatched. Germline lookup yields CDR1 SGHRS and CDR2 YFSETQ. The CDR3 sequence is 14 residues long. This chain's CDR3 is CASSWTGPERKLFF. The CDR3 nucleotides are TGCGCCAGCAGCTGGACAGGCCCCGAAAGGAAACTGTTTTTT.

This CDR3 is CASSFHPPPDTEAFF. As DNA, the CDR3 is TGTGCCAGCAGCTTTCATCCCCCCCCCGACACTGAAGCTTTCTTT. V gene TRBV5-5 combines with J gene TRBJ1-1; D unclear. Per germline, CDR1 SGHKS and CDR2 YYEKEE (reference sequence). The germline V and J ends were trimmed by 2 bases and 3 bases, with 14 bases remaining between them. CDR3 length equals 15 residues.

V and J are TRBV9 and TRBJ2-5, with no clear D. Germline loops: CDR1 SGDLS, CDR2 YYNGEE. V dropped 3 bases and J dropped 3 bases, with 9 bases sitting between them. This CDR3 region has 13 residues. The CDR3 DNA reads TGTGCCAGCAGCGCCGGAGTGAAAGAGACCCAGTACTTC. It encodes CASSAGVKETQYF.